What follows is one TCR beta chain and its context. Its antigen is undetermined. Only in-frame clones appear in the TCRdb table, and some are missing; sequencing was by immunoSEQ multiplex PCR. The sample lists approximately 190,000 clones, roughly 82% occurring once. Trimming removed 4 bases at V and 7 bases at J, with 20 bases between. Germline CDR1 is LGHNT and CDR2 is FRNRAP. The CDR3 runs 15 residues. These data originate in a study of cytomegalovirus exposure and HLA in healthy donors. Study results and caveats: Cytomegalovirus-associated status was assigned to more than 150 TCR beta chains. Across donors, most TCRs were seen rarely, yet some public ones were widespread.

The source material was PBMCs. This clonotype was sampled from a woman in her thirties in good health and CMV-seropositive. This chain connects TRBV12-5 to TRBJ2-7, with a weak D call TRBD2 (6 bases). The CDR3 sequence: CASGSFPGLISEQYF. The CDR3, as DNA: TGTGCTAGTGGTTCCTTTCCGGGACTCATTTCAGAGCAGTACTTC.